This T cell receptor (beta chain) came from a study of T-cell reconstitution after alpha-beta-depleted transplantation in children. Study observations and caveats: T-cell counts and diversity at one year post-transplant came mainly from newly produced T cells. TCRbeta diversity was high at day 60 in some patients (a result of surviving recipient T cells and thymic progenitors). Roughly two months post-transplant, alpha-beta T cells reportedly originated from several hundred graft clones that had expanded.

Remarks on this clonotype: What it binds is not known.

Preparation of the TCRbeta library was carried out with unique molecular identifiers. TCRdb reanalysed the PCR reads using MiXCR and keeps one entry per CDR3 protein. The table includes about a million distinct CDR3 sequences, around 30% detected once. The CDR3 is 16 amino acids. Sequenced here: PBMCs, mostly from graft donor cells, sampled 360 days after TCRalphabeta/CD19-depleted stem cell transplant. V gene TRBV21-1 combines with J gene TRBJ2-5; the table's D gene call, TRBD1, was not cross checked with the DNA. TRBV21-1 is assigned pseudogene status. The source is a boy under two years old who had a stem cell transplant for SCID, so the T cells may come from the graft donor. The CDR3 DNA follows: TGTGCCAGCAGCAAAGTAGGGGGGGCCAGCCAAGAGACCCAGTACTTC. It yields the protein CASSKVGGASQETQYF.